The source of this T cell receptor beta chain is a study of T cell responses to AZD1222 COVID-19 vaccine. Points from the study as a whole: Close to half of all spike-specific TCRs reportedly target regions of the variants that are unmutated. Spike-spanning, vaccine-associated CD4 TCRs were dominant at 160-218 and 743-854. The donors showed a predominance of white British ancestry and of females, with possible underestimation of clonal diversity.

This table comes from immunoSEQ multiplex PCR, and its TCRdb copy is limited to in-frame clones, with some not included. The sample carries about 81,000 clones, under 95% recorded once. About this clone: Its antigen is unidentified.

This CDR3 has 16 residues. In germline, CDR1 is SGHRS, CDR2 YFSETQ. V shed 1 base and J shed 0 bases, with 13 bases lying between them. The gene calls are TRBV5-1 and TRBJ1-1, with TRBD1 as a possible D gene (5 bases). The origin of this receptor is an adult who received the AZD1222 COVID-19 vaccine. The specimen was peripheral blood, collected 28 days after the second AZD1222 dose. CDR3 region: CASSLLRQGLNTEAFF. The CDR3 DNA is TGCGCCAGCAGCTTGTTGAGGCAGGGACTGAACACTGAAGCTTTCTTT.